This TCR beta chain was captured by sequencing in a study of blood T cell repertoires in COVID-19. The wider study: Italy, Spain and the United States were the sources of the convalescent and acute COVID-19 samples. In each case, the material was cDNA or gDNA derived from T cells, B-cell-depleted T cells, or PBMCs.

TCRdb's copy holds only in-frame clones and misses some; the assay was immunoSEQ multiplex PCR. The top ten clones hold around 6.6% of a sample with 180,000 or so clones, approximately 91% of them seen once. This clonotype was obtained from a man in his forties with acute or convalescent COVID-19. Sample: peripheral blood.

The DNA of the CDR3 is TGTGGGGTCGGCGGGGGCGAGTCTTACGAGCAGTACTTC. Amino acid sequence: CGVGGGESYEQYF. This rearrangement joins TRBV10-3 to TRBJ2-7, with a weak D call TRBD2 (7 bases). The CDR3 runs to 13 residues. CDR1 is ENHRY, CDR2 SYGVKD, per germline.